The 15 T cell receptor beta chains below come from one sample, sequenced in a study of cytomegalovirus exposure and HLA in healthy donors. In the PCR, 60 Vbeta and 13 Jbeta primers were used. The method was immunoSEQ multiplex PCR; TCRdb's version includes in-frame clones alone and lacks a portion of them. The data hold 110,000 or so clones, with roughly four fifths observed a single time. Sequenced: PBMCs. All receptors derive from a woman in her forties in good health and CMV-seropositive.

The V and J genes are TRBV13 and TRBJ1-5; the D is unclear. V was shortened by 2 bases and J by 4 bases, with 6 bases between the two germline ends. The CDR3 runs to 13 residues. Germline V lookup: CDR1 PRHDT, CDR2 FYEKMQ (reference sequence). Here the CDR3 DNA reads TGTGCCAGCAGCTTAAATAGAAATCAGCCCCAGCATTTT. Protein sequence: CASSLNRNQPQHF. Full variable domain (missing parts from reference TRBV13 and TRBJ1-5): AAGVIQSPRHLIKEKRETATLKCYPIPRHDTVYWYQQGPGQDPQFLISFYEKMQSDKGSIPDRFSAQQFSDYHSELNMSSLELGDSALYFCASSLNRNQPQHFGDGTRLSIL.

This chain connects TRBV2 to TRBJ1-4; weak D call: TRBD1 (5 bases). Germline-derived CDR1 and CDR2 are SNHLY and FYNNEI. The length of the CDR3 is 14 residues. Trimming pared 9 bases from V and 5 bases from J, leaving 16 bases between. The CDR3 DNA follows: TGTGCCAGAGGACGCGGGGCACGGAATGAAAAACTGTTTTTT. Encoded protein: CARGRGARNEKLFF.

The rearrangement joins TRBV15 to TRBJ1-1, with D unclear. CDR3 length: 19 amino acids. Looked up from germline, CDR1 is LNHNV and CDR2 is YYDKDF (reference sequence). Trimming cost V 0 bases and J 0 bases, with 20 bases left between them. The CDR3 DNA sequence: TGTGCCACCAGCAGAGATCTACGAGTGCGGAAAGGCATGAACACTGAAGCTTTCTTT. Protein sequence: CATSRDLRVRKGMNTEAFF.

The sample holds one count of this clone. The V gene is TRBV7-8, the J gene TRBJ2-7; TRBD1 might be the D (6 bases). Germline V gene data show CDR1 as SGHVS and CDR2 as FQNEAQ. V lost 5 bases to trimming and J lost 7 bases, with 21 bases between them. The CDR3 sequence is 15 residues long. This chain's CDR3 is CASSPAGTPLGEQYF. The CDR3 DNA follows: TGTGCCAGCAGCCCAGCCGGGACACCTCTTGGAGAGCAGTACTTC.

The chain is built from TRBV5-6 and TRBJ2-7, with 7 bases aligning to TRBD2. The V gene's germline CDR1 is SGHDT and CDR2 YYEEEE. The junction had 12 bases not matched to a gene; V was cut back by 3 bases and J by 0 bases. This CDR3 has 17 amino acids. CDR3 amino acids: CASSWPLASGFSYEQYF. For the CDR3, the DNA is TGTGCCAGCAGCTGGCCCCTGGCTAGCGGCTTCTCCTACGAGCAGTACTTC.

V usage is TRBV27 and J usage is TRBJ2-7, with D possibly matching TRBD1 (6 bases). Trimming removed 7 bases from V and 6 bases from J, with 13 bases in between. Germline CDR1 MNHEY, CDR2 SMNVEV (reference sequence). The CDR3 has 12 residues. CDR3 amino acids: CASTSDRREQYF. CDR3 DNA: TGTGCCAGCACTTCCGACAGGCGCGAGCAGTACTTC.

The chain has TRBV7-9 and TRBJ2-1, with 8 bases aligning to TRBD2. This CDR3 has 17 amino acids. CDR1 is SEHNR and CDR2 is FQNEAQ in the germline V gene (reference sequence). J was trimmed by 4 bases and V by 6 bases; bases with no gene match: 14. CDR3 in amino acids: CASSPTDREGLYNEQFF. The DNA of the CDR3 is TGTGCCAGCAGTCCCACTGATCGGGAGGGCCTATACAATGAGCAGTTCTTC.

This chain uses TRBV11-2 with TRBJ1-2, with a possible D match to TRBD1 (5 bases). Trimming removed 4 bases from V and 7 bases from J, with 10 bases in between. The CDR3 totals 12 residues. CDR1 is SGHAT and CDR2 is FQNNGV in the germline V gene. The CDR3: CASSSQGSGYTF. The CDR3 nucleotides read TGTGCCAGCAGCTCTCAGGGATCTGGCTACACCTTC. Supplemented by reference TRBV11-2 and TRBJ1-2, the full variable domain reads EAGVAQSPRYKIIEKRQSVAFWCNPISGHATLYWYQQILGQGPKLLIQFQNNGVVDDSQLPKDRFSAERLKGVDSTLKIQPAKLEDSAVYLCASSSQGSGYTFGSGTRLTVV.

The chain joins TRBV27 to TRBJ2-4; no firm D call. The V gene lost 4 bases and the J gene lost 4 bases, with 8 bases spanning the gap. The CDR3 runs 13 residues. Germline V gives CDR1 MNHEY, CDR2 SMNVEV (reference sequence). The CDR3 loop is CASSYGPKNIQYF. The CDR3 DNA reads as TGTGCCAGCAGTTACGGTCCTAAAAACATTCAGTACTTC.

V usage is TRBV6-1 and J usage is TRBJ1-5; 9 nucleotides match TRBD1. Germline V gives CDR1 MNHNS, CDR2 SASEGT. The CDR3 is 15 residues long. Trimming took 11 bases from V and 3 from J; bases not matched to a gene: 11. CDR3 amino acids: CACFSGTGNNQPQHF. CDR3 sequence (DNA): TGTGCCTGCTTCTCCGGGACAGGGAACAATCAGCCCCAGCATTTT.

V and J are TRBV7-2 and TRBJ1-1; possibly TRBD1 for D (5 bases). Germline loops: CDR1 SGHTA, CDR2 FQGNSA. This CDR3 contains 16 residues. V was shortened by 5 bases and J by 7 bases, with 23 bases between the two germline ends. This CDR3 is CASSPAQGWGDFEAFF. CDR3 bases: TGTGCCAGCAGCCCTGCGCAGGGATGGGGGGACTTTGAAGCTTTCTTT.

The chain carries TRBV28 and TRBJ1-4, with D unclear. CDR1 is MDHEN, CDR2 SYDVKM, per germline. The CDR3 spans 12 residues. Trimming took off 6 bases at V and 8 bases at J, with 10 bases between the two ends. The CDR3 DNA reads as TGTGCCAGCAGGCCGCGGGGAGAAAAACTGTTTTTT. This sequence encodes CASRPRGEKLFF.

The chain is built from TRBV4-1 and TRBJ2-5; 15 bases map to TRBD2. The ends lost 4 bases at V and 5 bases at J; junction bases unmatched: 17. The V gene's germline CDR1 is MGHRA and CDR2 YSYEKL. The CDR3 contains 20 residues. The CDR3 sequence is CASSLNPGLAGGREVETQYF. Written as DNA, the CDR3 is TGCGCCAGCAGCCTGAACCCTGGACTAGCGGGGGGGCGTGAGGTGGAGACCCAGTACTTC.

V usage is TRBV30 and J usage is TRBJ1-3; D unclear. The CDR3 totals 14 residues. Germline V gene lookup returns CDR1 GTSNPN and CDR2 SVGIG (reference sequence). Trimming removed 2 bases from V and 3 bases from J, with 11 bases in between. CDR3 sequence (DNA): TGTGCCTGGAGTCTGGCGGGCGGTGGAAACACCATATATTTT. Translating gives CAWSLAGGGNTIYF.

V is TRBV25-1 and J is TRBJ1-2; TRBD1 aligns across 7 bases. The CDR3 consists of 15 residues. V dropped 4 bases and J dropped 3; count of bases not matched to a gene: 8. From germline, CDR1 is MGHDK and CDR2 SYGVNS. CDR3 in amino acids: CASSGYRGFDYGYTF. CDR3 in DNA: TGTGCCAGCAGTGGCTACAGGGGCTTCGACTATGGCTACACCTTC.